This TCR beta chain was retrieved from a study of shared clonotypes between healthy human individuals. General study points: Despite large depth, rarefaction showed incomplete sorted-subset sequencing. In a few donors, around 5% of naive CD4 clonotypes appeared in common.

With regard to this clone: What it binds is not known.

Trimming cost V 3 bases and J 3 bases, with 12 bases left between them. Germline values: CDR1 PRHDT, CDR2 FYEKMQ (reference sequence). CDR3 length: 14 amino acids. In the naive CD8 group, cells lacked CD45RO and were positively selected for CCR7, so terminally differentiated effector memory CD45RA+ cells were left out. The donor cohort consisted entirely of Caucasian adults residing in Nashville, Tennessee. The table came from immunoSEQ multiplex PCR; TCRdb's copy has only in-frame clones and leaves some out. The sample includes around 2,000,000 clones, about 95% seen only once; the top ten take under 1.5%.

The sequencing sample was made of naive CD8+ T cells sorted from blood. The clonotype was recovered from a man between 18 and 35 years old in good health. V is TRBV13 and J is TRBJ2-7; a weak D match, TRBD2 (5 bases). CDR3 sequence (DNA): TGTGCCAGCAGCTTTGAGGGTGACGTCTACGAGCAGTACTTC. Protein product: CASSFEGDVYEQYF. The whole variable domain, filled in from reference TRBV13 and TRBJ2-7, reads AAGVIQSPRHLIKEKRETATLKCYPIPRHDTVYWYQQGPGQDPQFLISFYEKMQSDKGSIPDRFSAQQFSDYHSELNMSSLELGDSALYFCASSFEGDVYEQYFGPGTRLTVT.